The clone carrying this T cell receptor beta chain was observed many times. Its specificity is unknown. The record originates from a study of T cells in Graves' hyperthyroidism and ophthalmopathy. Study-wide results and caveats: Blood also showed most of the thyroid clonotypes that were expanded above 0.001.

PBMCs were collected from an approximately 9.5 ml volume of fresh peripheral blood. TCR beta CDR3 sequences were amplified from RNA transcripts. When the TCR CDR3 underwent first-round RT-PCR, the HTBI primer set was used. MiXCR, run by TCRdb on the multiplex PCR reads, gives a single entry per CDR3 protein. The data show 450,000 to 550,000 distinct CDR3 sequences, with roughly a quarter seen just once and 10% to 12% held by the top ten. The germline V gene encodes CDR1 MDHEN and CDR2 SYDVKM. The CDR3 runs 14 residues. The V end lost 7 bases, the J end lost 7 bases, and 19 bases lay between the germline ends.

The rearrangement links TRBV28 to TRBJ1-2, with D possibly matching TRBD1 (5 bases). The sequence came from a woman in her 30s with Graves' ophthalmopathy. Sequenced input: blood. The chain's CDR3 is CASNVPQAGSGYTF. As DNA, the CDR3 is TGTGCCAGCAATGTCCCCCAGGCAGGGAGTGGCTACACCTTC.